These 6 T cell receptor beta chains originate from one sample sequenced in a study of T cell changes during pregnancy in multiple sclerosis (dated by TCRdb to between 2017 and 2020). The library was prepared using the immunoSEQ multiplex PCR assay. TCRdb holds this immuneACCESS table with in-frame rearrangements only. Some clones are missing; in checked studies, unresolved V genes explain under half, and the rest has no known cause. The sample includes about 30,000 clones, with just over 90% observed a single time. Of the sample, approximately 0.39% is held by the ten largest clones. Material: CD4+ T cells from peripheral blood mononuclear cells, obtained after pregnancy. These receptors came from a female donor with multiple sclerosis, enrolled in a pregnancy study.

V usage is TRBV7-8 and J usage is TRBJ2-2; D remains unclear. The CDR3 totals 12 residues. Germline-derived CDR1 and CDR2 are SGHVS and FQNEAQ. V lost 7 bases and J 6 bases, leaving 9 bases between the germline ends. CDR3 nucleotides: TGTGCCAGCAACCTCCCGGCCGGGGAGCTGTTTTTT. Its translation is CASNLPAGELFF.

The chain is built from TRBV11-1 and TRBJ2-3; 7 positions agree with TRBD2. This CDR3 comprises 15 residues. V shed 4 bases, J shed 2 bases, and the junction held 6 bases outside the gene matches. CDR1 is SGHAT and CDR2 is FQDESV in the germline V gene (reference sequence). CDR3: CASSSRGGTTDTQYF. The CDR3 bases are TGTGCCAGCAGCTCCCGGGGAGGGACCACAGATACGCAGTATTTT.

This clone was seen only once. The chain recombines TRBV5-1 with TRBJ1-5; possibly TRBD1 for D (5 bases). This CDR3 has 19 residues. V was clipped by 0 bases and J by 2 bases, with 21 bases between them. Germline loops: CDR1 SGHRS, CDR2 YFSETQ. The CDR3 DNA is TGCGCCAGCAGCTTGGGAAGACCAGGTGTGGGGGGGGGCAATCAGCCCCAGCATTTT. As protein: CASSLGRPGVGGGNQPQHF.

The CDR3 bases are TGTGCCAGCAGTTTAGGTAGTTCTGGAAACACCATATATTTT. Encoded protein: CASSLGSSGNTIYF. The V call is TRBV28, the J call TRBJ1-3; D gene unclear. The ends were cut back, 2 bases at V and 1 base at J, with 6 bases in the middle. This CDR3 contains 14 residues. Germline-derived CDR1 and CDR2 are MDHEN and SYDVKM.

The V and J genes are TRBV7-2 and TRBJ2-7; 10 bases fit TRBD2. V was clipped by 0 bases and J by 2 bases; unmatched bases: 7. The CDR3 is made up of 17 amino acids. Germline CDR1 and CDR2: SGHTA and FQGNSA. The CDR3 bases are TGTGCCAGCAGCTTAGCCAGGCTAGCGGGAGTAACCTACGAGCAGTACTTC. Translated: CASSLARLAGVTYEQYF.

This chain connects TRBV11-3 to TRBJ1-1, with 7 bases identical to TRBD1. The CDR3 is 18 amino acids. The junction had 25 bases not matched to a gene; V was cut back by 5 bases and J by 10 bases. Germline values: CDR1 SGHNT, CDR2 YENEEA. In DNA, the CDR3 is TGTGCCAGCAGCCTATTAGGCTTCAGGGGGAGCCCCCCTCGCGCAGCTTTCTTT. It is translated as CASSLLGFRGSPPRAAFF.